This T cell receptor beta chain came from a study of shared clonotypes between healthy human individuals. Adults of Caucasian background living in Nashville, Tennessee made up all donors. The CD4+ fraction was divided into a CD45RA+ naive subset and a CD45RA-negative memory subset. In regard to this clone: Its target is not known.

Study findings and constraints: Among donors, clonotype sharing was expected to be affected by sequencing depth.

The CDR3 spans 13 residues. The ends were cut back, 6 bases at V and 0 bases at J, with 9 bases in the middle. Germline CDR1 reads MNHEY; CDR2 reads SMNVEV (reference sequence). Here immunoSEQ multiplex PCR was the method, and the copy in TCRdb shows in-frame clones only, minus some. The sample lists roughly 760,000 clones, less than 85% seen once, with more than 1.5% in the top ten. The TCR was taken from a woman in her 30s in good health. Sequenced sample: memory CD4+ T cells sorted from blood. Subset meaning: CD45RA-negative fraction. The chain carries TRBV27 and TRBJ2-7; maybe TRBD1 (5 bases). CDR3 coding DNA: TGTGCCAGCAGCCCGACAGTCTCCTACGAGCAGTACTTC. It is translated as CASSPTVSYEQYF.